The 5 T cell receptor beta chains presented below share a single source sample, sequenced in a study of T cells in Graves' hyperthyroidism and ophthalmopathy. Amplified TCR beta CDR3 regions came from RNA transcripts. The study used the HTBI primer set for a first-round RT-PCR of the TCR CDR3. TCRdb re-analysed the multiplex PCR reads in MiXCR, keeping a single row per CDR3 protein. This table holds roughly 280,000 distinct CDR3 sequences, approximately 17% found once. The source material was blood. The receptor source for this set is a woman aged 55 to 70 with Graves' ophthalmopathy.

The chain combines TRBV19 with TRBJ2-6, with 9 bases matching TRBD1. V lost 7 bases to trimming and J lost 0 bases; unmatched junction nucleotides: 13. CDR3 length: 19 amino acids. CDR1 is LNHDA, CDR2 SQIVND, per germline (reference sequence). The CDR3 region has the DNA TGTGCCAGTACCAAGGGAGCGGGACAGGGTCTCTCTGGGGCCAACGTCCTGACTTTC. This translates into CASTKGAGQGLSGANVLTF.

This clonotype was seen ten or more times. This rearrangement joins TRBV20-1 to TRBJ1-3, with TRBD1 matching over 7 bases. The CDR3 has 15 residues. From germline, CDR1 is DFQATT and CDR2 SNEGSKA (reference sequence). Germline trimming cut 3 bases from V and 0 bases from J; bases unmatched to any gene: 5. The CDR3 loop is CSARTGTSSGNTIYF. DNA for the CDR3: TGCAGTGCTAGGACAGGGACCAGCTCTGGAAACACCATATATTTT.

The genes are TRBV20-1 and TRBJ1-6; 7 bases map to TRBD1. Germline trimming cut 5 bases from V and 8 bases from J; bases unmatched to any gene: 6. The CDR3 loop spans 13 amino acids. The germline V gene has CDR1 DFQATT and CDR2 SNEGSKA (reference sequence). This chain's CDR3 is CSASDREYSPLHF. The CDR3 coding sequence is TGCAGTGCTTCCGACAGGGAATATTCACCCCTCCACTTT.

The chain joins TRBV3-1 to TRBJ1-1; D ambiguous. V was trimmed by 0 bases and J by 3 bases, leaving 17 bases between them. The CDR3 contains 17 residues. CDR1 LGHDT and CDR2 YNNKEL come from the germline V gene (reference sequence). The CDR3 nucleotides read TGTGCCAGCAGCCAAGACCCCCCCGCCATCTGGGACACTGAAGCTTTCTTT. This sequence encodes CASSQDPPAIWDTEAFF.

The sample holds many counts of this clonotype. This sequence joins TRBV11-2 and TRBJ1-2; the D is unclear. V lost 3 bases and J 7 bases, leaving 12 bases between the germline ends. CDR3 length equals 13 residues. Germline V gene data show CDR1 as SGHAT and CDR2 as FQNNGV. For the CDR3, the DNA is TGTGCCAGCAGCTTGAGAAGTGCCGTTGGCTACACCTTC. Translating gives CASSLRSAVGYTF.